This passage covers 15 T cell receptor beta chains from one sample sequenced in a study of regulatory T cells in long-lasting Graves disease. The TCR beta library used iRepertoire HTBI primers with Arm-PCR amplification of CDR3. MiXCR, applied by TCRdb to the multiplex PCR reads, yields one record per CDR3 protein. The sample shows 360,000 or so distinct CDR3 sequences, around 16% of them seen only once. Time point indicated: newly diagnosed GD, antithyroid drugs for less than 3 months. From RNA extracted from PBMCs, the TCR library was made. The same data also went into a second study, on T cells in Graves' hyperthyroidism and ophthalmopathy.

Material: peripheral blood mononuclear cells (PBMCs), obtained at new diagnosis, from a patient treated with antithyroid drugs. Receptors were obtained from a woman in her late teens or twenties with Graves disease.

This clonotype was seen more than once but under ten times. V gene TRBV5-1 combines with J gene TRBJ1-1; no firm D call. V shed 2 bases and J shed 11 bases, with 13 bases lying between them. Germline CDR1 SGHRS, CDR2 YFSETQ. The length of the CDR3 is 12 residues. The CDR3 loop reads CASSFPQRSAFF. CDR3 in DNA: TGCGCCAGCAGCTTCCCTCAAAGAAGTGCTTTCTTT.

This clonotype was picked up many times. This chain joins TRBV6-1 and TRBJ1-2; perhaps TRBD1 as D (5 bases). This CDR3 contains 14 residues. Germline V gene data show CDR1 as MNHNS and CDR2 as SASEGT. Trimming shortened V by 4 bases and J by 4 bases, and 13 bases separated the two germline ends. CDR3 bases: TGTGCCAGCAGTGCGGACAAGGTCCTCTATGGCTACACCTTC. This sequence encodes CASSADKVLYGYTF.

The V gene is TRBV4-1, the J gene TRBJ2-3; the D gene is possibly TRBD2 (6 bases). There are 17 residues in the CDR3. CDR1 and CDR2 from the germline V gene are MGHRA and YSYEKL. V shed 0 bases and J shed 4 bases, with 17 bases lying between them. CDR3: CASSQERWRLEADTQYF. As DNA, the CDR3 is TGCGCCAGCAGCCAAGAAAGGTGGAGACTAGAGGCAGATACGCAGTATTTT.

This clonotype was seen many times. V gene TRBV10-2 combines with J gene TRBJ2-3; TRBD1 matches 7 bases. V gave up 2 bases and J gave up 3 bases; unmatched junction bases: 5. This CDR3 has 15 residues. Germline CDR1 WSHSY, CDR2 SAAADI. CDR3 sequence reads: CASSETNRGTDTQYF. The DNA of the CDR3 is TGCGCCAGCAGTGAGACGAACAGGGGTACAGATACGCAGTATTTT.

This clonotype was seen at least ten times. The rearrangement links TRBV6-1 to TRBJ1-1; the D is unclear. The CDR3 sequence is 12 residues long. With 6 bases removed from V and 7 bases from J, the gap between germline ends came to 12 bases. Germline assignment: CDR1 MNHNS and CDR2 SASEGT. The DNA of the CDR3 is TGTGCCAGCAGCCACAGACGGTATGAAGCTTTCTTT. Translating it yields CASSHRRYEAFF.

The rearrangement uses TRBV30 and TRBJ1-2; D is possibly TRBD1 (5 bases). The germline V and J ends were trimmed by 0 bases and 4 bases, with 12 bases remaining between them. Germline V gene sequence: CDR1 GTSNPN, CDR2 SVGIG (reference sequence). The CDR3 runs to 14 residues. CDR3 bases: TGTGCCTGGAGTGTACTAGAAGGGGCCTATGGCTACACCTTC. Its protein is CAWSVLEGAYGYTF.

This clonotype has a count of ten or more. This CDR3 is CASSPLDRAGETQYF. The DNA for the CDR3 is TGTGCCAGCAGCCCCCTGGACAGGGCTGGGGAGACCCAGTACTTC. The genes are TRBV7-9 and TRBJ2-5, with 8 nucleotides matching TRBD1. This CDR3 is 15 amino acids long. After removal of 5 bases from V and 5 bases from J, the junction contained 10 bases not matched to a gene. CDR1 and CDR2 from the germline V gene are SEHNR and FQNEAQ (reference sequence). The full variable domain, rest sourced from reference TRBV7-9 and TRBJ2-5, is DTGVSQNPRHKITKRGQNVTFRCDPISEHNRLYWYRQTLGQGPEFLTYFQNEAQLEKSRLLSDRFSAERPKGSFSTLEIQRTEQGDSAMYLCASSPLDRAGETQYFGPGTRLLVL.

This clonotype was recorded many times. A junction end diverges from the germline sequence, so it may reflect a read error. The chain carries TRBV3-1 and TRBJ2-7; D may be TRBD1 or TRBD2 (5 bases each). The CDR3 has 15 amino acids. CDR1 LGHDT and CDR2 YNNKEL come from the germline V gene (reference sequence). The DNA for the CDR3 is TGTGCCAGCAGCAAAGAGGGGTTCTCCTCCTACGAGCAGTACTTC. Translating gives CASSKEGFSSYEQYF.

This clonotype was observed once. A much larger clone lies a single base off, so this may be a read error. The chain has TRBV6-2 or TRBV6-3 and TRBJ2-3, with 9 bases lining up with TRBD2. The CDR3 spans 16 residues. V lost 5 bases, J lost 6 bases, and 12 bases stayed unmatched. Germline loops: CDR1 MNHEY, CDR2 SVGEGT. This chain's CDR3 is CASSDAAGGSADTQYF. CDR3 nucleotide sequence: TGTGCCAGCAGTGATGCCGCGGGAGGGAGCGCGGATACGCAGTATTTT.

This clonotype was counted many times. The V call is TRBV20-1, the J call TRBJ2-1, with TRBD2 as a possible D gene (6 bases). V was clipped by 6 bases and J by 1 base, with 16 bases between them. The CDR3 is 15 amino acids. Germline CDR1 and CDR2: DFQATT and SNEGSKA (reference sequence). This CDR3 is CSAGWPGVSYNEQFF. In nucleotides, the CDR3 is TGCAGTGCGGGTTGGCCGGGAGTGTCCTACAATGAGCAGTTCTTC.

The chain couples TRBV9 to TRBJ2-1; D may be TRBD1 or TRBD2 (5 bases each). The CDR3 spans 15 residues. CDR1 and CDR2 from the germline V gene are SGDLS and YYNGEE. Trimming took 4 bases from V and 7 from J, leaving 18 bases between them. CDR3 nucleotides: TGTGCCAGCAGCTCCCGAGAGGGGTTAGGGAATGAGCAGTTCTTC. This gives the protein CASSSREGLGNEQFF.

This clonotype was seen once. The chain carries TRBV27 and TRBJ1-5; 7 bases are a match to TRBD1. CDR1 and CDR2 (germline): MNHEY, SMNVEV (reference sequence). V lost 5 bases and J lost 3; bases outside the gene matches: 10. CDR3 length: 16 residues. The CDR3 sequence is CASSTLRDRYNQPQHF. For the CDR3, the DNA is TGTGCCAGCAGTACCCTCCGGGACAGATACAATCAGCCCCAGCATTTT.

This clonotype was found many times. The chain carries TRBV6-1 and TRBJ1-1; a possible D gene is TRBD1 (5 bases). The CDR3 runs 16 residues. With 5 bases removed from V and 1 base from J, the gap between germline ends came to 17 bases. Germline V gives CDR1 MNHNS, CDR2 SASEGT. Here the CDR3 reads CASSPGTFGWNTEAFF. CDR3 bases: TGTGCCAGCAGTCCCGGGACTTTCGGTTGGAACACTGAAGCTTTCTTT.

This clonotype was counted many times. The rearrangement uses TRBV20-1 and TRBJ1-1; TRBD1 matches 7 bases. J gave up 0 bases and V 1 base, and 5 bases lay outside the gene matches. The CDR3 loop spans 15 amino acids. The V gene's germline CDR1 is DFQATT and CDR2 SNEGSKA (reference sequence). CDR3 residues: CSARARTGLNTEAFF. For the CDR3, the DNA is TGCAGTGCTAGAGCGCGGACAGGTTTGAACACTGAAGCTTTCTTT.

In this sample, this clonotype turned up many times. This chain uses TRBV12-3 or TRBV12-4 with TRBJ2-1, with a tentative D call TRBD1 (5 bases). The CDR3 is 12 residues long. Deletions cut 8 bases from V and 9 bases from J, with 14 bases between. For the CDR3, the DNA is TGTGCCAGCCGACCAGGGTTTATTGAGCAGTTCTTC. Residues: CASRPGFIEQFF.